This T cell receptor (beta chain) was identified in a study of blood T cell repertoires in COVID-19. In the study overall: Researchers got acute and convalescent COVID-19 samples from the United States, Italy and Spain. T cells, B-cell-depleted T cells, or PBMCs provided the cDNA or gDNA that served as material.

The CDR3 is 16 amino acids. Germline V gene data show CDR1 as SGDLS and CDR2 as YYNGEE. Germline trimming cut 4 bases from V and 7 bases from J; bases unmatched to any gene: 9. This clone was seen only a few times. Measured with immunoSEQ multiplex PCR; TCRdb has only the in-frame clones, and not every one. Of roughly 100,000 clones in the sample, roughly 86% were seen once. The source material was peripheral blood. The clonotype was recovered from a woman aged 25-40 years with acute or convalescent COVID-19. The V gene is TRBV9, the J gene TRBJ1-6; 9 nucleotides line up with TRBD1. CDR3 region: CASSPLPGTGNSPLHF. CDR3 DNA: TGTGCCAGCAGCCCTCTACCCGGGACAGGGAATTCACCCCTCCACTTT.